The 10 T cell receptor beta chains reported below all come from one sample, sequenced in a study of early T cells in non-severe SARS-CoV-2 infection. TCRdb re-called the 5' RACE reads with MiXCR, one entry per CDR3 protein. Of 45,000 to 70,000 distinct CDR3 sequences listed, 7.7% are singletons. The sample consisted of whole blood, taken at baseline. Source of these receptors: an adult who was a healthcare worker with PCR-confirmed SARS-CoV-2 infection or an uninfected control (not recorded which).

At least ten counts were recorded for this clonotype. This chain connects TRBV5-4 to TRBJ1-6; D is perhaps TRBD1 (6 bases). The CDR3 runs to 14 residues. Trimming cost V 10 bases and J 8 bases, with 19 bases left between them. Per germline, CDR1 SGHNT and CDR2 YYREEE (reference sequence). The CDR3 loop is CAAKERGLDSPLHF. CDR3 DNA: TGTGCCGCTAAAGAACGGGGGCTTGATTCACCCCTCCACTTT.

The V call is TRBV19, the J call TRBJ2-1; a possible D gene is TRBD2 (5 bases). The CDR3 runs to 18 residues. Germline V gene lookup returns CDR1 LNHDA and CDR2 SQIVND (reference sequence). With 5 bases removed from V and 2 bases from J, the gap between germline ends came to 22 bases. CDR3 loop: CASSSRVLGRQTYNEQFF. In nucleotides, the CDR3 is TGTGCCAGTAGTTCCCGGGTTCTAGGGAGACAAACCTACAATGAGCAGTTCTTC.

CDR3 coding DNA: TGCAGTGCTAGAGCTGGACAGGGGAACACAGATACGCAGTATTTT. Protein: CSARAGQGNTDTQYF. V usage is TRBV20-1 and J usage is TRBJ2-3; 9 bases agree with TRBD1. The CDR3 spans 15 residues. Trimming removed 1 base from V and 2 bases from J; junction bases left unmatched: 4. In germline, CDR1 is DFQATT, CDR2 SNEGSKA (reference sequence).

The rearrangement uses TRBV6-6 and TRBJ1-1, with TRBD1 matching over 7 bases. V dropped 1 base and J dropped 0; count of bases not matched to a gene: 2. CDR3 length: 15 residues. From germline, CDR1 is MNHNY and CDR2 SVGAGI (reference sequence). This CDR3 is CASSYWGQMNTEAFF. DNA for the CDR3: TGTGCCAGCAGTTACTGGGGACAGATGAACACTGAAGCTTTCTTT.

This clonotype was seen a handful of times. The DNA for the CDR3 is TGTGCCAGCAGTAGGGGAGGTCAGCCCCAGCATTTT. It translates to CASSRGGQPQHF. The gene calls are TRBV28 and TRBJ1-5, with D possibly being TRBD1 (5 bases). Germline V lookup: CDR1 MDHEN, CDR2 SYDVKM. The CDR3 contains 12 residues. V was pared by 5 bases and J by 6 bases, with 8 bases between.

This clonotype was detected only a few times. The rearrangement links TRBV7-2 to TRBJ2-7; no clear D gene. The CDR3 is 14 amino acids. Between the trimmed V and J ends, which lost 3 bases and 0 bases, there was a span of 9 bases. Germline CDR1 is SGHTA and CDR2 is FQGNSA. This CDR3 reads CASSFVQASYEQYF. The CDR3 nucleotides read TGTGCCAGCAGCTTCGTCCAGGCCTCCTACGAGCAGTACTTC.

This clonotype was detected a few times. CDR3 in DNA: TGTGCCAGCAGACGTGACAGCCTCTATGGCTACACCTTC. Protein: CASRRDSLYGYTF. The chain joins TRBV6-5 to TRBJ1-2, with D perhaps matching TRBD1 (5 bases). CDR1 MNHEY and CDR2 SVGAGI come from the germline V gene. This CDR3 spans 13 amino acids. V was clipped by 6 bases and J by 4 bases, with 12 bases between them.

This clonotype came up many times. The rearrangement uses TRBV7-2 and TRBJ2-7, with D uncertain. Germline values: CDR1 SGHTA, CDR2 FQGNSA. Between the trimmed V and J ends, which lost 3 bases and 6 bases, there was a span of 9 bases. The CDR3 length is 12 residues. The chain's CDR3 is CASSFPLSEQYF. The CDR3 DNA sequence: TGTGCCAGCAGCTTCCCATTGTCCGAGCAGTACTTC.

This clonotype was observed a single time. The gene calls are TRBV28 and TRBJ2-7; D gene uncertain. Germline-derived CDR1 and CDR2 are MDHEN and SYDVKM. This CDR3 comprises 13 residues. V was clipped by 6 bases and J by 4 bases, with 13 bases between them. The CDR3: CASRRSTPYEQYF. Written as DNA, the CDR3 is TGTGCCAGCAGGCGGAGCACACCGTACGAGCAGTACTTC.

In this sample, this clonotype turned up many times. The chain employs TRBV7-9 and TRBJ2-7; 12 bases line up with TRBD2. Germline values: CDR1 SEHNR, CDR2 FQNEAQ (reference sequence). The CDR3 totals 15 residues. Trimming at V came to 5 bases and at J to 4 bases, leaving 6 bases not matched to a gene. The CDR3 nucleotides are TGTGCCAGCAGCCGGAGGACTAGCGGGATATACGAGCAGTACTTC. This codes for CASSRRTSGIYEQYF.